Included here is one TCR beta chain sequence, with context. The antigen is not known. Per germline, CDR1 MGHRA and CDR2 YSYEKL. The CDR3 sequence is 16 residues long. With 0 bases clipped from V and 3 bases from J, the junction kept 7 bases outside the gene matches. The data stem from a study of cytomegalovirus exposure and HLA in healthy donors. Whole-study results and caveats: Per published reports, the classifier diagnosed cytomegalovirus status with high specificity and sensitivity. The study found most TCR sequences rare, yet found some public TCRs in many donors.

The PCR had 60 Vbeta and 13 Jbeta primers. The method was immunoSEQ multiplex PCR; TCRdb's version includes in-frame clones alone and lacks a portion of them. The sample has around 150,000 clones; 70% to 85% are singletons. This chain connects TRBV4-1 to TRBJ2-7; TRBD2 matches 8 bases. The sequenced material came from PBMCs. The sequence was obtained from a man in his forties in good health and CMV-seronegative. CDR3 nucleotides: TGCGCCAGCAGCCAAGACCCAGCGGGAGTCGACTACGAGCAGTACTTC. Translating gives CASSQDPAGVDYEQYF.